Shown below are 12 T cell receptor beta chains from a single sample sequenced in a study of blood T cell repertoires in COVID-19. The table came from immunoSEQ multiplex PCR; TCRdb's copy has only in-frame clones and leaves some out. The data contain approximately 170,000 clones, roughly four fifths of them singletons. Input material: peripheral blood. These receptors were collected from a man aged 65-85 years who had recovered from COVID-19.

The sample holds one count of this clone. The chain carries TRBV5-1 and TRBJ2-1, with D perhaps TRBD1 (6 bases). The V end lost 0 bases, the J end lost 10 bases, and 14 bases lay between the germline ends. Per the germline V gene, CDR1 is SGHRS and CDR2 is YFSETQ. The CDR3 spans 14 residues. CDR3 residues: CASSLAQGSNEQFF. In DNA form, the CDR3 reads TGCGCCAGCAGCTTGGCTCAGGGGTCTAACGAGCAGTTCTTC.

The chain combines TRBV28 with TRBJ1-3; the D is unclear. The CDR3 covers 14 residues. V was cut by 10 bases and J by 1 base, with 14 bases left in between. The germline CDR1 and CDR2 sequences are MDHEN and SYDVKM. CDR3 in amino acids: CATSPGGSGNTIYF. As DNA, the CDR3 is TGTGCCACCTCCCCGGGAGGTTCTGGAAACACCATATATTTT.

V gene TRBV10-2 combines with J gene TRBJ2-7; D is possibly TRBD1 (5 bases). The CDR3 runs 16 residues. Trimming shortened V by 3 bases and J by 4 bases, and 19 bases separated the two germline ends. Germline CDR1 is WSHSY and CDR2 is SAAADI. This CDR3 reads CASSDRVRVLSYEQYF. The CDR3 region has the DNA TGCGCCAGCAGTGATAGGGTCAGGGTCCTTTCATACGAGCAGTACTTC.

The table lists this clone with a count of one. The sample carries other DNA sequences with the same CDR3. V usage is TRBV12-3 or TRBV12-4 and J usage is TRBJ1-1; D remains ambiguous. V was trimmed by 5 bases and J by 2 bases, leaving 9 bases between them. This CDR3 region has 13 residues. The CDR3, as DNA: TGTGCCAGCAGTCTTACGGGAAACACTGAAGCTTTCTTT. This codes for CASSLTGNTEAFF.

V gene TRBV5-1 combines with J gene TRBJ2-1; 10 nucleotides agree with TRBD1. The J segment lost 10 bases and the V segment lost 4 bases, leaving 8 bases of the junction unmatched. The germline V gene encodes CDR1 SGHRS and CDR2 YFSETQ. The CDR3 length is 14 residues. The CDR3 nucleotides are TGCGCCAGCAGCCCCGGACAGGGGGTGGGAGAGCAGTTCTTC. Its protein is CASSPGQGVGEQFF.

This clone turned up a few times. The rearrangement joins TRBV7-9 to TRBJ1-2, with TRBD1 matching over 8 bases. V shed 4 bases and J 2 bases; nucleotides not matched to a gene: 6. Germline CDR1 and CDR2: SEHNR and FQNEAQ (reference sequence). This CDR3 is 15 amino acids long. CDR3 region: CASSWGDRTNYGYTF. CDR3 bases: TGTGCCAGCAGCTGGGGGGACAGGACCAACTATGGCTACACCTTC. The complete variable domain, with remaining parts taken from reference TRBV7-9 and TRBJ1-2, reads DTGVSQNPRHKITKRGQNVTFRCDPISEHNRLYWYRQTLGQGPEFLTYFQNEAQLEKSRLLSDRFSAERPKGSFSTLEIQRTEQGDSAMYLCASSWGDRTNYGYTFGSGTRLTVV.

This clone appeared once. The chain couples TRBV11-2 to TRBJ1-2; possibly TRBD1 for D (6 bases). This CDR3 contains 13 residues. The germline gives CDR1 SGHAT, CDR2 FQNNGV. Between the trimmed V and J ends, which lost 5 bases and 2 bases, there was a span of 9 bases. CDR3 region: CASSPGQNYGYTF. The CDR3 DNA reads as TGTGCCAGCAGCCCAGGACAGAACTATGGCTACACCTTC.

The rearrangement uses TRBV7-6 and TRBJ2-7; no clear D. CDR1 and CDR2 (germline): SGHVS, FNYEAQ. CDR3 length equals 16 residues. Trimming cost V 2 bases and J 5 bases, with 19 bases left between them. DNA for the CDR3: TGTGCCAGCAGCTTACTATCCAGCTCGATAGCCCACGAGCAGTACTTC. This sequence encodes CASSLLSSSIAHEQYF.

This clone was seen just once. The gene calls are TRBV6-6 and TRBJ2-3, with D possibly being TRBD2 (7 bases). Germline CDR1 and CDR2: MNHNY and SVGAGI (reference sequence). V lost 7 bases, J lost 6 bases, and 17 bases lay in between. The CDR3 is made up of 14 amino acids. The CDR3, as DNA: TGTGCCAGCATCAAGGGGGGGGGAGAGGATACGCAGTATTTT. Translation: CASIKGGGEDTQYF.

The chain has TRBV24-1 and TRBJ2-1; 9 nucleotides agree with TRBD2. The J segment lost 6 bases and the V segment lost 6 bases, leaving 5 bases of the junction unmatched. CDR1 and CDR2 (germline): KGHDR, SFDVKD. The CDR3 covers 14 residues. CDR3 sequence (DNA): TGTGCCACCAGTTTAGCGGGAGTGGGCAATGAGCAGTTCTTC. Protein sequence: CATSLAGVGNEQFF.

This clone was seen only once. V gene TRBV5-5 combines with J gene TRBJ1-5; D is unresolved. CDR3 length: 13 amino acids. Germline values: CDR1 SGHKS, CDR2 YYEKEE (reference sequence). Trimming cost V 2 bases and J 7 bases, with 10 bases left between them. For the CDR3, the DNA is TGTGCCAGCAGCTTCTATATGTCCCAGCCCCAGCATTTT. This codes for CASSFYMSQPQHF.

V usage is TRBV7-9 and J usage is TRBJ1-2; 10 bases align to TRBD1. With V trimmed by 3 bases and J by 4 bases, 5 bases remained unmatched. CDR1 is SEHNR, CDR2 FQNEAQ, per germline (reference sequence). The CDR3 contains 15 residues. CDR3 nucleotide sequence: TGTGCCAGCAGCTTGGGGACAGGGGTATTCTATGGCTACACCTTC. It specifies CASSLGTGVFYGYTF. The entire variable domain, with the rest obtained from reference TRBV7-9 and TRBJ1-2, is as follows: DTGVSQNPRHKITKRGQNVTFRCDPISEHNRLYWYRQTLGQGPEFLTYFQNEAQLEKSRLLSDRFSAERPKGSFSTLEIQRTEQGDSAMYLCASSLGTGVFYGYTFGSGTRLTVV.